This TCR beta chain was sequenced during a study of somatic mutations in cytotoxic T cells in rheumatoid arthritis. The study, taken as a whole, reports: The slightly lower representation of TRBV07 among rheumatoid arthritis patients did not undergo correction for multiple comparisons. In the expanded CD8+ clones, the antigen targets remained unknown.

V dropped 2 bases and J dropped 0; count of bases not matched to a gene: 10. Germline V CDR1 and CDR2: SGHRS, YFSETQ. The CDR3 runs to 19 residues. Concerning this clone itself: The target antigen is unknown.

Data came from immunoSEQ multiplex PCR; TCRdb stores just in-frame clones and leaves some out. The data contain 20,000 to 25,000 clones, roughly 84% of them singletons. Sequencing input: CD8+ T cells sorted from blood. The rearrangement joins TRBV5-1 to TRBJ2-1; TRBD2 matches at 11 bases. This TCR was recovered from a woman between 45 and 65 years old in good health. The CDR3 loop reads CASSLILSGGVSSYNEQFF. Here the CDR3 DNA reads TGCGCCAGCAGCTTAATCCTTAGCGGGGGGGTGAGCTCCTACAATGAGCAGTTCTTC.